The sample holds a few counts of the clone carrying this T cell receptor beta chain. These data belong to a study of sequential checkpoint blockade in melanoma. As for treatment: randomized to nivolumab then ipilimumab (arm A) or the reverse (arm B). There are 18 residues in the CDR3. Germline assignment: CDR1 SNHLY and CDR2 FYNNEI. After removal of 4 bases from V and 1 base from J, the junction contained 9 bases not matched to a gene. Method: immunoSEQ multiplex PCR; TCRdb's copy keeps in-frame clones and lacks some. This repertoire shows some 10,000 clones, 24% found once; its top ten account for 17%.

This clonotype was obtained from a human donor with melanoma. The chain combines TRBV2 with TRBJ2-3; the match to TRBD2 covers 12 bases. The sample was tumor tissue (inferred from file names), taken from a patient given nivolumab and ipilimumab in sequence. The CDR3 protein is CASSALAASGGGTDTQYF. The CDR3, as DNA: TGTGCCAGCAGTGCCCTCGCGGCTAGCGGGGGGGGCACAGATACGCAGTATTTT. Full variable domain (rest looked up from reference TRBV2 and TRBJ2-3): EPEVTQTPSHQVTQMGQEVILRCVPISNHLYFYWYRQILGQKVEFLVSFYNNEISEKSEIFDDQFSVERPDGSNFTLKIRSTKLEDSAMYFCASSALAASGGGTDTQYFGPGTRLTVL.